The present TCR beta chain was sequenced within a study of control samples from healthy donors and cancer patients. Only in-frame clones appear in the TCRdb table, and some are missing; sequencing was by immunoSEQ multiplex PCR. The sample lists 80,000 to 100,000 clones; 79% were seen once. CDR1 SGHTA and CDR2 FQGNSA come from the germline V gene. This CDR3 comprises 16 residues. V lost 2 bases, J lost 7 bases, and 13 bases stayed unmatched. Sequencing was carried out using blood. This chain connects TRBV7-2 to TRBJ2-5; 7 bases fit TRBD2. The TCR comes from a woman aged 30 to 39 in good health. This chain's CDR3 is CASSLMRPSGVGTQYF. The CDR3 region has the DNA TGTGCCAGCAGCTTAATGCGTCCCAGCGGGGTAGGGACCCAGTACTTC.